The entry that follows covers one T cell receptor (beta chain) sequence. Its matching antigen is unknown. Deletions cut 5 bases from V and 2 bases from J, with 7 bases between. Germline V gene data show CDR1 as LGHNT and CDR2 as FRNRAP. The CDR3 runs 12 residues. This specimen comes from a study of cytomegalovirus exposure and HLA in healthy donors. Study overall: The Caucasian-associated ancestry cluster contained approximately 81% of the approximately 400 genotyped donors.

Use of 60 Vbeta and 13 Jbeta primers characterized the PCR. Clones were read by immunoSEQ multiplex PCR, and TCRdb kept only the in-frame ones, dropping some. This table has some 150,000 clones, about four fifths appearing once. Study conclusions and caveats: Later work associated 16,951 TCR beta sequences with HLA alleles at 0.05 false discovery rate.

The sequenced sample was PBMCs. V is TRBV12-5 and J is TRBJ2-7, with D uncertain. The clonotype comes from a man in his forties or fifties in good health and CMV-seropositive. The CDR3 here is CASGPDTYEQYF. CDR3 nucleotide sequence: TGTGCTAGTGGTCCCGACACCTACGAGCAGTACTTC.